These T cell receptor beta chains were read from a single sample in a study of cytomegalovirus exposure and HLA in healthy donors. Sequencing used immunoSEQ multiplex PCR; TCRdb keeps in-frame clones, though not all of them. Here the sample spans 110,000 to 150,000 clones, about 80% being singletons. Sequencing was performed on PBMCs. All receptors come from a woman in her fifties or sixties in good health and CMV-seropositive. The CDR3 runs from the conserved cysteine through the conserved F or W. The order of the fields is D gene, CDR3 length, clone size, J gene, V gene, CDR3 protein, CDR3 DNA. The D gene is left open where the match is weak. Only part of the rows carry a size: once, few, many, or a class if the clone is expanded.

>.|15|once|TRBJ2-1|TRBV6-4
CASSEGGGEYNEQFF
TGTGCCAGCAGTGAGGGAGGGGGAGAGTACAATGAGCAGTTCTTC
>.|15|.|TRBJ2-5|TRBV11-2
CASSIPSEAWETQYF
TGTGCCAGCAGTATTCCGTCCGAGGCGTGGGAGACCCAGTACTTC
>TRBD1|14|.|TRBJ2-7|TRBV7-2
CASSSGQATLRQYF
TGTGCCAGCAGCTCTGGACAGGCGACGTTAAGGCAGTACTTC
>.|15|.|TRBJ1-3|TRBV4-2
CASSQGGGLGNTIYF
TGTGCCAGCAGCCAAGGGGGGGGGCTTGGAAACACCATATATTTT
>TRBD1|14|.|TRBJ1-4|TRBV4-2
CASSQGGGGEKLFF
TGTGCCAGCAGCCAAGGAGGAGGGGGCGAAAAACTGTTTTTT
>.|11|.|TRBJ1-4|TRBV6-1
CASNSPGKLFF
TGTGCCAGCAATTCCCCCGGGAAACTGTTTTTT
>TRBD2|14|.|TRBJ2-3|TRBV11-3
CASSSKREANTQYF
TGTGCCAGCAGCTCGAAGCGGGAGGCGAATACGCAGTATTTT
>TRBD2|16|.|TRBJ2-2|TRBV9
CASSATSGRGTGELFF
TGTGCCAGCAGCGCGACTAGCGGGAGAGGGACCGGGGAGCTGTTTTTT
>.|14|.|TRBJ2-3|TRBV9
CASSAAGIRGPQYF
TGTGCCAGCAGCGCGGCGGGTATTCGAGGGCCGCAGTATTTT
>TRBD1|14|.|TRBJ2-7|TRBV18
CASSQARQGNEQYF
TGTGCCAGCTCACAGGCGCGACAGGGCAACGAGCAGTACTTC
>TRBD2|13|.|TRBJ2-1|TRBV9
CASSPAGVNEQFF
TGTGCCAGCAGCCCAGCGGGGGTAAATGAGCAGTTCTTC
>.|12|.|TRBJ1-5|TRBV6-6
CASSPGGKPQHF
TGTGCCAGCAGTCCGGGGGGAAAGCCCCAGCATTTT
>TRBD2|15|few|TRBJ2-3|TRBV7-2
CASSPRLANTDTQYF
TGTGCCAGCAGCCCCCGACTAGCGAACACAGATACGCAGTATTTT
>.|15|.|TRBJ1-5|TRBV19
CASSIQRDSNQPQHF
TGTGCCAGTAGTATCCAAAGAGATAGCAATCAGCCCCAGCATTTT
>TRBD2|15|.|TRBJ2-7|TRBV28
CASRESSGETSEQYF
TGTGCCAGCAGGGAATCTAGCGGGGAGACCTCCGAGCAGTACTTC
>.|15|.|TRBJ1-4|TRBV6-5
CASSYSDTPFKKLFF
TGTGCCAGCAGTTACTCGGACACCCCCTTCAAAAAACTGTTTTTT